One T cell receptor (beta chain) is described in this entry. No antigen is known for it. There were healthy Caucasian individuals from Russia, aged about 6 to 100, serving as donors. Staff drew 9 to 10 milliliters of peripheral blood from each donor. Then a second PCR, running about 6 to 11 cycles, was carried out with a sample-barcoded 5' primer and a J-beta primer mix. TCRdb independently ran MiXCR on the 5' RACE reads; one entry per CDR3 protein. Of roughly 650,000 distinct CDR3 sequences listed, roughly 30% were seen once; the top ten hold 15%. Germline assignment: CDR1 SNHLY and CDR2 FYNNEI. This CDR3 is 13 amino acids long. These data come from a study of blood T cells in healthy people across ages. Study-wide results and limits: There was a strong correlation between TCR beta diversity and naive T cell percentage. Nothing was known about donor CMV status, and this possibly confounded expanded clonotype changes.

The chain carries TRBV2 and TRBJ2-1; tentative D call: TRBD2 (6 bases). The J call is doubtful: the DNA matches TRBJ2-7 better. The source is a woman at least 80 years old in good health. Input material: blood. The CDR3 here is CASSQDYYNEQYF. The CDR3 nucleotides read TGTGCCAGCAGTCAGGACTATTACAATGAGCAGTACTTC.